Listed below are T cell receptor beta chains from one sample, sequenced in a study of blood T cell repertoires in COVID-19. The assay was immunoSEQ multiplex PCR, and TCRdb's table has in-frame clones only and misses some. The sample includes approximately 230,000 clones, around 88% of them seen just once. The sequenced sample was peripheral blood. Receptors were obtained from a woman aged 25-40 years with COVID-19, enrolled during active disease. CDR3s include the opening cysteine and the closing phenylalanine or tryptophan. D genes are given only for firm matches.

cdr3_length d_call j_call v_call cdr3_nt cdr3_aa
12 TRBD1 TRBJ1-1 TRBV29-1 TGCAGCGGCGGACAGGGGAACACTGAAGCTTTCTTT CSGGQGNTEAFF
17 TRBD2 TRBJ2-1 TRBV19 TGTGCCAGTAGTATAGCGGGAGGGGCCGACTCTAACAATGAGCAGTTCTTC CASSIAGGADSNNEQFF
15 TRBD2 TRBJ2-7 TRBV4-2 TGTGCCAGCAGCCAAGATTGGGGAGGGAGCTACGAGCAGTACTTC CASSQDWGGSYEQYF
17 . TRBJ2-1 TRBV4-3 TGCGCCAGCAGCCCATTTCCAGGGGAGAGCTCCTACAATGAGCAGTTCTTC CASSPFPGESSYNEQFF
14 TRBD1 TRBJ1-5 TRBV6-2/TRBV6-3 TGTGCCAGCAGTTATTTAAGGGGGCGGCAGCCCCAGCATTTT CASSYLRGRQPQHF
15 TRBD2 TRBJ2-3 TRBV5-4 TGTGCCAGCAGCCCCGGGGGGGCTAGCACAGATACGCAGTATTTT CASSPGGASTDTQYF
12 . TRBJ1-2 TRBV20-1 TGCAGTGCTAGTGACCTACGGTATGGCTACACCTTC CSASDLRYGYTF
16 TRBD1 TRBJ1-4 TRBV19 TGTGCCAGTAGTCCGAAACCGGGACAGGGAATTGAAAAACTGTTTTTT CASSPKPGQGIEKLFF
16 . TRBJ2-1 TRBV5-6 TGTGCCAGCAGCTTACCCACCAGGGGAGGGGCCAATGAGCAGTTCTTC CASSLPTRGGANEQFF
15 TRBD1 TRBJ1-1 TRBV28 TGTGCCAGCAGTGCCCCCGGGACAGCGGACACTGAAGCTTTCTTT CASSAPGTADTEAFF
12 . TRBJ1-1 TRBV30 TGTGCCTGGTCAGCAGGGGAAACTGAAGCTTTCTTT CAWSAGETEAFF